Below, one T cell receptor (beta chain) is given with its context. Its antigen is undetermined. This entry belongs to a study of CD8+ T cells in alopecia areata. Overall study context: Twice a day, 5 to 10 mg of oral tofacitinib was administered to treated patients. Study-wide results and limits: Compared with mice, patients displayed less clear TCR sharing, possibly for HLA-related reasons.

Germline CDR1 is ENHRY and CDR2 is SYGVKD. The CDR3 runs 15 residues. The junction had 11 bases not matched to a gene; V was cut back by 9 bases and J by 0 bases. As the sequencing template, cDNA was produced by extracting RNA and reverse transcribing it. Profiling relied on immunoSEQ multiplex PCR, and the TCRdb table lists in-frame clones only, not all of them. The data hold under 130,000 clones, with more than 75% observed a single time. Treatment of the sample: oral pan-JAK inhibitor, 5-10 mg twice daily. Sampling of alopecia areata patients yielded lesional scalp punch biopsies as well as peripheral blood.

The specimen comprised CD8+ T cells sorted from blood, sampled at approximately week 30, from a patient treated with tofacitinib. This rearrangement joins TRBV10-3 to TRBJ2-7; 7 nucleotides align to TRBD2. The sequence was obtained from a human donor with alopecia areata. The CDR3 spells CAIGGLGGDSYEQYF. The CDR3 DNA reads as TGTGCCATTGGTGGGTTGGGGGGGGACTCCTACGAGCAGTACTTC.